One sample yielded the 25 T cell receptor beta chains listed below, sequenced in a study of memory CD8 T cells in hepatitis C reinfection. Libraries were prepared by immunoSEQ multiplex PCR; TCRdb keeps only in-frame clonotypes and omits some of them. The sample records tens of thousands of clones, approximately 92% being singletons. Time point of the sample: late/post reinfection, 12 to 24 weeks after detection. No in vitro expansion preceded TCR sequencing of the sorted cells. Sequencing was performed on naive CD8+ T cells sorted from blood. Receptor source: a man younger than 35 with hepatitis C virus infection.

The chain carries TRBV4-3 and TRBJ2-2; D is ambiguous. V was shortened by 0 bases and J by 6 bases, with 11 bases between the two germline ends. Germline V lookup: CDR1 LGHNA, CDR2 YSLEER. This CDR3 has 15 amino acids. The CDR3 DNA follows: TGCGCCAGCAGCCAAGATCTCCGCGGCGCCGGGGAGCTGTTTTTT. This codes for CASSQDLRGAGELFF.

Only one count was recorded for this clone. The chain carries TRBV7-9 and TRBJ1-2, with D possibly TRBD1 on 5 matching bases. V was cut by 6 bases and J by 0 bases, with 17 bases left in between. This CDR3 is built from 16 residues. Germline loops: CDR1 SEHNR, CDR2 FQNEAQ (reference sequence). The CDR3 reads CASSPLTDLPNYGYTF. CDR3 DNA: TGTGCCAGCAGTCCCCTGACAGACCTACCTAACTATGGCTACACCTTC.

This chain joins TRBV9 and TRBJ2-7, with TRBD2 matching over 7 bases. The CDR3 runs to 14 residues. In germline, CDR1 is SGDLS, CDR2 YYNGEE. With V trimmed by 0 bases and J by 4 bases, 4 bases remained unmatched. The CDR3 sequence is CASSVGGGEYEQYF. CDR3 DNA: TGTGCCAGCAGCGTAGGGGGGGGAGAGTACGAGCAGTACTTC.

The V gene is TRBV12-2, the J gene TRBJ2-3; TRBD1, the D gene given by the table, was not confirmed from the DNA. TRBV12-2 is a known pseudogene. This CDR3 is built from 14 residues. CDR3 residues: CASRPQRQPDTQYF. The CDR3 DNA reads TGTGCAAGTCGCCCGCAAAGACAGCCAGATACGCAGTATTTT.

The V and J genes are TRBV7-9 and TRBJ2-7, with D possibly being TRBD2 (5 bases). The V end was cut by 7 bases, the J end by 0 bases, with 22 bases between. The CDR3 extends over 17 amino acids. Looked up from germline, CDR1 is SEHNR and CDR2 is FQNEAQ (reference sequence). The CDR3 nucleotides read TGTGCCAGCACCCCGGGGTTAAGCGCTGTTAGCTCCTACGAGCAGTACTTC. Protein sequence: CASTPGLSAVSSYEQYF.

There are a few counts of this clone. V gene TRBV6-6 combines with J gene TRBJ2-3, with TRBD2 identical over 11 bases. This CDR3 has 15 residues. V lost 4 bases to trimming and J lost 4 bases; unmatched junction nucleotides: 4. CDR1 and CDR2 from the germline V gene are MNHNY and SVGAGI (reference sequence). CDR3 in amino acids: CASSLLAGEADTQYF. The CDR3 bases are TGTGCCAGCAGTTTACTAGCGGGGGAGGCAGATACGCAGTATTTT.

The chain employs TRBV15 and TRBJ2-1, with D possibly matching TRBD2 (6 bases). This CDR3 region has 16 residues. The germline V gene has CDR1 LNHNV and CDR2 YYDKDF (reference sequence). Deletions cut 0 bases from V and 10 bases from J, with 19 bases between. CDR3 in DNA: TGTGCCACCAGCAGAGATGCCACGGAGGGAATCAGGGAGCAGTTCTTC. Translated: CATSRDATEGIREQFF.

The chain joins TRBV10-1 to TRBJ2-6; maybe TRBD1 (5 bases). CDR1 is WNHNN and CDR2 is SYGVQD in the germline V gene (reference sequence). The CDR3 consists of 15 residues. The germline V and J ends were trimmed by 0 bases and 2 bases, with 5 bases remaining between them. The CDR3 region is CASSESGAGANVLTF. The CDR3 DNA reads as TGCGCCAGCAGTGAGTCAGGGGCTGGGGCCAACGTCCTGACTTTC.

The chain combines TRBV27 with TRBJ2-3, with D maybe TRBD2 (5 bases). The CDR3 loop spans 15 amino acids. From germline, CDR1 is MNHEY and CDR2 SMNVEV (reference sequence). The germline V and J ends were trimmed by 1 base and 4 bases, with 12 bases remaining between them. The CDR3 nucleotides read TGTGCCAGCAGTTTATACGCGGGTGGTCCAGATACGCAGTATTTT. Translating it yields CASSLYAGGPDTQYF.

V gene TRBV9 combines with J gene TRBJ2-1; 8 positions agree with TRBD2. Germline assignment: CDR1 SGDLS and CDR2 YYNGEE. There are 15 residues in the CDR3. Trimming took 0 bases from V and 5 from J; bases not matched to a gene: 4. CDR3 coding DNA: TGTGCCAGCAGCGTAGGTTTGCGGGGGGACAATGAGCAGTTCTTC. Protein: CASSVGLRGDNEQFF.

This chain links TRBV12-5 with TRBJ2-1; 10 nucleotides line up with TRBD1. Looked up from germline, CDR1 is LGHNT and CDR2 is FRNRAP. This CDR3 is built from 16 residues. V trimming: 3 bases; J trimming: 7 bases; junction bases outside the gene matches: 9. CDR3 amino acids: CASGFPRDRGGNEQFF. CDR3 DNA: TGTGCTAGTGGTTTCCCCCGGGACAGGGGCGGGAATGAGCAGTTCTTC.

V gene TRBV21-1 combines with J gene TRBJ2-1; TRBD2 was called by the table and not checked on the DNA. TRBV21-1 is a pseudogene segment. This CDR3 has 15 amino acids. Here the CDR3 DNA reads TGTGCCAGCAGCAAGCGGGGGGGCCGTTTACATGAGCAGTTCTTC. This sequence encodes CASSKRGGRLHEQFF.

Only one count was recorded for this clone. This chain links TRBV6-1 with TRBJ1-6; TRBD1 matches at 7 bases. V trimming: 2 bases; J trimming: 9 bases; junction bases outside the gene matches: 7. This CDR3 spans 15 amino acids. CDR1 MNHNS and CDR2 SASEGT come from the germline V gene. Here the CDR3 DNA reads TGTGCCAGCAGTGAACCGACAGGGTGGGGTTCACCCCTCCACTTT. Residues: CASSEPTGWGSPLHF.

CDR3 loop: CASSSSTSGIPNYEQYF. The CDR3 DNA is TGTGCCAGCAGTTCCTCGACTAGCGGGATCCCAAACTACGAGCAGTACTTC. The J gene is TRBJ2-7, the V gene TRBV28, with TRBD2 matching 11 bases. Germline loops: CDR1 MDHEN, CDR2 SYDVKM. J was trimmed by 3 bases and V by 4 bases; bases with no gene match: 11. This CDR3 comprises 17 residues.

This clone has more than one count but fewer than ten. The V call is TRBV6-5, the J call TRBJ1-2; the match to TRBD1 covers 7 bases. Germline CDR1 and CDR2: MNHEY and SVGAGI. The CDR3 has 11 residues. J lost 8 bases, V lost 6 bases, and 3 bases had no gene match. CDR3 residues: CASSTGEGYTF. CDR3 DNA: TGTGCCAGCAGCACAGGGGAAGGCTACACCTTC.

This clone occurred a few times. The DNA of the CDR3 is TGTGCCAGCAGTTACGGGCAGGGGAACAGCCTGTTTTTT. It translates to CASSYGQGNSLFF. J is TRBJ1-4 and V is TRBV6-5; D might be TRBD1 (6 bases). V lost 2 bases, J lost 14 bases, and 15 bases lay in between. Germline CDR1 is MNHEY and CDR2 is SVGAGI. This CDR3 contains 13 residues.

The rearrangement joins TRBV12-5 to TRBJ2-1, with a tentative D call TRBD1 (5 bases). Germline V gene data show CDR1 as LGHNT and CDR2 as FRNRAP. V gave up 0 bases and J gave up 9 bases, with 12 bases separating them. CDR3 length: 14 amino acids. The CDR3 nucleotides are TGTGCTAGTGGTTTGGTACTTAAGGGGTGTGAGCAGTTCTTC. It is translated as CASGLVLKGCEQFF. The full variable domain, completed using reference TRBV12-5 and TRBJ2-1, is DARVTQTPRHKVTEMGQEVTMRCQPILGHNTVFWYRQTMMQGLELLAYFRNRAPLDDSGMPKDRFSAEMPDATLATLKIQPSEPRDSAVYFCASGLVLKGCEQFFGPGTRLTVL.

The J gene is TRBJ2-1, the V gene TRBV2; D is perhaps TRBD2 (5 bases). The germline V gene has CDR1 SNHLY and CDR2 FYNNEI. V lost 1 base and J 8 bases, leaving 12 bases between the germline ends. This CDR3 spans 14 amino acids. DNA of the CDR3: TGTGCCAGCAGTGAAGGCGGGCCAGCGTATGAGCAGTTCTTC. This encodes CASSEGGPAYEQFF.

The genes are TRBV30 and TRBJ1-5; the D is unclear. The V end lost 2 bases, the J end lost 3 bases, and 5 bases lay between the germline ends. The length of the CDR3 is 12 residues. The V gene's germline CDR1 is GTSNPN and CDR2 SVGIG (reference sequence). CDR3 region: CAWSTNNQPQHF. CDR3 coding DNA: TGTGCCTGGAGTACAAACAATCAGCCCCAGCATTTT.

This clone was observed once. The chain links TRBV7-9 to TRBJ2-7; 9 bases match TRBD1. This CDR3 has 16 amino acids. Trimming removed 2 bases from V and 3 bases from J; junction bases left unmatched: 8. Germline CDR1 and CDR2: SEHNR and FQNEAQ (reference sequence). This CDR3 reads CASSLSDRGLFYEQYF. CDR3 DNA: TGTGCCAGCAGCTTATCCGACAGGGGGTTATTCTACGAGCAGTACTTC.

This clone was seen once. The genes are TRBV6-6 and TRBJ2-1, with 8 positions matching TRBD1. This CDR3 comprises 15 residues. The junction had 7 bases not matched to a gene; V was cut back by 6 bases and J by 3 bases. The germline V gene has CDR1 MNHNY and CDR2 SVGAGI (reference sequence). The CDR3 here is CASSQGTGVYNEQFF. CDR3 DNA sequence: TGTGCCAGCAGCCAGGGGACAGGCGTCTACAATGAGCAGTTCTTC.

A few counts support this clone. The V and J genes are TRBV2 and TRBJ1-1; 7 bases align to TRBD1. V trimming: 4 bases; J trimming: 0 bases; junction bases outside the gene matches: 8. The length of the CDR3 is 16 residues. Germline V gives CDR1 SNHLY, CDR2 FYNNEI. CDR3 sequence reads: CASSVERQGMNTEAFF. The CDR3 bases are TGTGCCAGCAGTGTCGAGCGACAGGGAATGAACACTGAAGCTTTCTTT.

The V gene is TRBV29-1, the J gene TRBJ1-2; D is unclear. The CDR3 is 14 amino acids. Trimming pared 0 bases from V and 1 base from J, leaving 9 bases between. Germline CDR1 reads SQVTM; CDR2 reads ANQGSEA. Written as DNA, the CDR3 is TGCAGCGTTGAAGATCGTCAGGATAACTATGGCTACACCTTC. Its protein is CSVEDRQDNYGYTF.

J is TRBJ2-5 and V is TRBV9; the D gene is possibly TRBD2 (6 bases). There are 15 residues in the CDR3. The V end lost 4 bases, the J end lost 4 bases, and 17 bases lay between the germline ends. CDR1 and CDR2 (germline): SGDLS, YYNGEE. CDR3 nucleotide sequence: TGTGCCAGCAGCCCTTACGGGACTTCTGGAGAGACCCAGTACTTC. Encoded protein: CASSPYGTSGETQYF.

The chain combines TRBV4-3 with TRBJ2-1; tentatively, D is TRBD2 (6 bases). Per germline, CDR1 LGHNA and CDR2 YSLEER. There are 14 residues in the CDR3. The ends were cut back, 2 bases at V and 15 bases at J, with 20 bases in the middle. DNA of the CDR3: TGCGCCAGCAGCCAATTTCGGGCGGGGCCCGGATGGTTCTTC. Amino acids: CASSQFRAGPGWFF.